Below are 9 T cell receptor beta chains sequenced from a single sample in a study of CD8 T cells in Susac syndrome. A quantity of about 0.5 to 1 ug RNA underwent reverse transcription using random hexamers. TCRdb re-analysed the immunoSEQ multiplex PCR reads in MiXCR, keeping a single row per CDR3 protein. Among about 84,000 distinct CDR3 sequences listed, approximately 95% were seen once. The material sequenced was CD8+ T cells from PBMCs. The receptors shown here come from a human donor in good health.

This rearrangement joins TRBV9 to TRBJ2-7; 12 nucleotides line up with TRBD2. Germline V CDR1 and CDR2: SGDLS, YYNGEE. The trim removed 4 bases at V and 3 bases at J, leaving 20 bases unmatched. The CDR3 extends over 20 amino acids. CDR3 sequence (DNA): TGTGCCAGCAGCCCGCGACCGACTAGCGGGGGAACACAATTTGGCTACGAGCAGTACTTC. It codes for CASSPRPTSGGTQFGYEQYF.

The chain uses TRBV11-2 and TRBJ2-1; possible D gene TRBD2, 7 bases. The CDR3 spans 16 residues. Trimming took 2 bases from V and 5 from J, leaving 16 bases between them. CDR1 SGHAT and CDR2 FQNNGV come from the germline V gene. CDR3 amino acids: CASSLTGPGGHNEQFF. For the CDR3, the DNA is TGTGCCAGCAGCTTAACGGGCCCGGGGGGCCACAATGAGCAGTTCTTC.

The chain has TRBV19 and TRBJ2-2; D call uncertain. Germline assignment: CDR1 LNHDA and CDR2 SQIVND (reference sequence). V was cut by 11 bases and J by 4 bases, with 8 bases left in between. The CDR3 has 11 amino acids. CDR3 sequence: CASSGTGELFF. The DNA for the CDR3 is TGTGCCTCCTCCGGCACCGGGGAGCTGTTTTTT.

The V call is TRBV9, the J call TRBJ1-1; perhaps TRBD1 as D (5 bases). CDR1 is SGDLS and CDR2 is YYNGEE in the germline V gene. The CDR3 loop spans 13 amino acids. V was pared by 0 bases and J by 5 bases, with 8 bases between. The CDR3 sequence: CASSVGGETEAFF. The CDR3, as DNA: TGTGCCAGCAGCGTAGGAGGGGAGACTGAAGCTTTCTTT.

Written as DNA, the CDR3 is TGTGCCAGCAGTTACTCGGCCCGGACAGGTGTGGTTCATGGCTACACCTTC. Encoded protein: CASSYSARTGVVHGYTF. The chain is built from TRBV6-5 and TRBJ1-2, with 7 bases matching TRBD1. With V trimmed by 0 bases and J by 6 bases, 13 bases remained unmatched. The germline V gene encodes CDR1 MNHEY and CDR2 SVGAGI. The CDR3 consists of 17 residues.

This sequence joins TRBV13 and TRBJ2-5; possible D gene TRBD1, 5 bases. The ends were cut back, 4 bases at V and 3 bases at J, with 12 bases in the middle. This CDR3 has 14 residues. The V gene's germline CDR1 is PRHDT and CDR2 FYEKMQ (reference sequence). CDR3 sequence (DNA): TGTGCCAGCAGCTGGGCAGGGAACGAAGAGACCCAGTACTTC. Its protein product is CASSWAGNEETQYF.

The genes are TRBV7-8 and TRBJ1-4; D call uncertain. Per the germline V gene, CDR1 is SGHVS and CDR2 is FQNEAQ. This CDR3 region has 14 residues. V gave up 0 bases and J gave up 7 bases, with 9 bases separating them. The CDR3 nucleotides read TGTGCCAGCAGCTTAGCCCCAGCAAGTGAAAAACTGTTTTTT. Amino acids: CASSLAPASEKLFF.

V and J are TRBV12-3 or TRBV12-4 and TRBJ2-1; TRBD2 agrees at 10 bases. Trimming at V came to 6 bases and at J to 6 bases, leaving 5 bases not matched to a gene. This CDR3 has 14 amino acids. CDR3 sequence: CASSSSGGPNEQFF. For the CDR3, the DNA is TGTGCCAGCAGCTCTAGCGGGGGTCCCAATGAGCAGTTCTTC.

This clonotype occurred once. The V gene is TRBV7-6, the J gene TRBJ2-1; D remains unclear. The V end was cut by 3 bases, the J end by 5 bases, with 14 bases between. Germline CDR1 and CDR2: SGHVS and FNYEAQ. The CDR3 covers 15 residues. This CDR3 is CASSFSGRRNNEQFF. CDR3 nucleotides: TGTGCCAGCAGCTTTTCTGGCAGACGAAACAATGAGCAGTTCTTC.